This TCR beta chain was captured by sequencing in a study of blood T cells in healthy people across ages. Study outcomes and limitations: Roughly linear age-related decline in beta diversity appeared, significant by age about 40. There was a strong correlation between TCR beta diversity and naive T cell percentage.

Germline CDR1 reads SQVTM; CDR2 reads ANQGSEA. The CDR3 covers 13 residues. The use of a sample-barcoded 5' primer and a J-beta primer mix characterized a second PCR of about 7 to 12 cycles. TCRdb called the 5' RACE reads again in MiXCR, with one record for every CDR3 protein. Counted here are about 730,000 distinct CDR3 sequences, roughly 44% occurring once; the ten biggest clones make up around 20%. This clonotype has just one count. Antigen specificity is unknown. The chain uses TRBV29-1 and TRBJ2-4, with unresolved D. The better agreement between TRBJ2-5 and the DNA end casts doubt on the J call. Sequencing used blood. This receptor was obtained from an older woman in good health. DNA for the CDR3: TGCAGCACATTTAAATCAGGTCTAAAGACCCAGTACTTC. Translation gives CSTFKSGLKTQYF.